A single sample gave rise to the 7 T cell receptor beta chains below, sequenced in a study of response to subunit inactivated influenza vaccine (dated by TCRdb to the late 2010s). The library was generated by RT-PCR. For sequencing, an Illumina HiSeq 2500 was employed. TCRdb handled the public reads itself, with Q25 trimming in fastp and clone calling in MiXCR, and kept productive beta chains. For every CDR3 protein sequence, its rows merge into one entry that carries the most common genes and DNA. The sample table records 500,000 to 600,000 distinct CDR3 sequences; approximately 12% of these occur just once. In total, the top ten clones hold less than 15% of the sample. This sample's time point label indicates: 45 days after influenza vaccine administration. Source: PBMCs from blood, taken roughly 48 days after vaccination. The receptors shown here come from a man in his fifties who received an inactivated influenza vaccine. Donor details come from another sample of the same person, matched by shared clones.

This clonotype was detected a few times. This rearrangement joins TRBV12-3 or TRBV12-4 to TRBJ1-2; D call uncertain. V was pared by 2 bases and J by 3 bases, with 4 bases between. The CDR3 spans 12 residues. The CDR3 DNA follows: TGTGCCAGCAGTTTACCAGACTATGGCTACACCTTC. This gives the protein CASSLPDYGYTF.

V is TRBV7-9 and J is TRBJ1-5; D gene unclear. From germline, CDR1 is SEHNR and CDR2 FQNEAQ (reference sequence). The CDR3 has 14 residues. The ends were cut back, 5 bases at V and 4 bases at J, with 12 bases in the middle. The CDR3: CASSAPDSNQPQHF. The CDR3 DNA is TGTGCCAGCAGCGCCCCGGACTCTAATCAGCCCCAGCATTTT.

The chain couples TRBV20-1 to TRBJ2-7; D is perhaps TRBD2 (5 bases). Trimming took 0 bases from V and 0 from J, leaving 12 bases between them. Germline lookup yields CDR1 DFQATT and CDR2 SNEGSKA (reference sequence). This CDR3 region has 15 residues. Written as DNA, the CDR3 is TGCAGTGCTAGAGACTCCCTGGCGGGCTCCTACGAGCAGTACTTC. Its translation is CSARDSLAGSYEQYF.

The chain carries TRBV2 and TRBJ2-5; 12 bases agree with TRBD2. V trimming: 6 bases; J trimming: 3 bases; junction bases outside the gene matches: 5. Germline V CDR1 and CDR2: SNHLY, FYNNEI. The CDR3 contains 15 residues. The CDR3 DNA reads TGTGCCAGCAGCCTAGCGGGAGGGCCGAAAGAGACCCAGTACTTC. Protein: CASSLAGGPKETQYF.

This clonotype was seen many times. The chain recombines TRBV5-1 with TRBJ2-7; a possible D gene is TRBD1 (6 bases). Germline V gives CDR1 SGHRS, CDR2 YFSETQ. V dropped 5 bases and J dropped 3 bases, with 18 bases sitting between them. The CDR3 loop spans 15 amino acids. CDR3 DNA: TGCGCCAGCAGTCAAGGGACAACACCAATCTACGAGCAGTACTTC. Protein product: CASSQGTTPIYEQYF.

The chain links TRBV4-1 to TRBJ2-1; weak D call: TRBD2 (6 bases). Trimming removed 1 base from V and 5 bases from J, with 12 bases in between. CDR1 MGHRA and CDR2 YSYEKL come from the germline V gene. CDR3 length: 15 residues. As DNA, the CDR3 is TGCGCCAGCAGCCAAGCGGGAGAAAAAAACAATGAGCAGTTCTTC. This sequence encodes CASSQAGEKNNEQFF.

This clonotype was detected many times. The chain uses TRBV5-1 and TRBJ2-7, with D tentatively TRBD1 or TRBD2 (6 bases each). Germline values: CDR1 SGHRS, CDR2 YFSETQ. V was shortened by 4 bases and J by 3 bases, with 17 bases between the two germline ends. This CDR3 has 15 amino acids. The DNA for the CDR3 is TGCGCCAGCAGCACTCAAGGGGGGCAGGGCTACGAGCAGTACTTC. The encoded protein is CASSTQGGQGYEQYF.